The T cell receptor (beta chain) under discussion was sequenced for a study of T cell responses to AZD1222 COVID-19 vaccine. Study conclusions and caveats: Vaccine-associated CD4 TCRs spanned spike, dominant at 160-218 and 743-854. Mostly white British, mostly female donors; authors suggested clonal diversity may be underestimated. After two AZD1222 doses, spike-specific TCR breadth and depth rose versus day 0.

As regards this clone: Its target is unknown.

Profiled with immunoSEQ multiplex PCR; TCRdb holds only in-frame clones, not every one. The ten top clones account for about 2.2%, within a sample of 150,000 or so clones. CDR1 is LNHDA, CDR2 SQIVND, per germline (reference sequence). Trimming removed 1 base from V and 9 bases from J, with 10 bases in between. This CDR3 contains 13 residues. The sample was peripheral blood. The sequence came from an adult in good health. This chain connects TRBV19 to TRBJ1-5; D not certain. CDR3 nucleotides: TGTGCCAGTAGTATAGTGCCCATCGGGCCCCAGCATTTT. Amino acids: CASSIVPIGPQHF.